These T cell receptor beta chains were read from a single sample in a study of radiation and T cells in renal cell carcinoma. The assay was immunoSEQ multiplex PCR, and TCRdb's table has in-frame clones only and misses some. The table has 70,000 or so clones, roughly 82% seen once. Sequencing was performed on blood, taken from a patient whose treatment included radiotherapy and nephrectomy. The receptors stem from a man in his sixties with renal cell carcinoma. Each CDR3 is given with its conserved first and last residue. Each record gives: D gene, J gene, clone size, V gene, CDR3 protein, CDR3 DNA. A D gene is named only where the DNA matches it firmly. A clone size is listed for some rows: how often the clone was seen (once, few, many), or a class if it is expanded.

D gene: -
J gene: TRBJ1-2
clone size: medium-sized
V gene: TRBV2
CDR3 protein: CASSGEGIYGYTF
CDR3 DNA: TGTGCCAGCAGTGGAGAGGGGATCTATGGCTACACCTTC

D gene: TRBD2
J gene: TRBJ2-1
clone size: -
V gene: TRBV27
CDR3 protein: CASSLFAGLAVNEQFF
CDR3 DNA: TGTGCCAGCAGTTTATTTGCGGGACTAGCGGTCAATGAGCAGTTCTTC

D gene: -
J gene: TRBJ2-3
clone size: -
V gene: TRBV7-3
CDR3 protein: CASRRGGRSTDTQYF
CDR3 DNA: TGTGCCAGCCGCAGGGGCGGCCGGAGCACAGATACGCAGTATTTT

D gene: -
J gene: TRBJ1-1
clone size: -
V gene: TRBV4-2
CDR3 protein: CASSLQSGSGTEAFF
CDR3 DNA: TGTGCCAGCAGCCTCCAGTCGGGGTCGGGCACTGAAGCTTTCTTT

D gene: TRBD2
J gene: TRBJ2-3
clone size: -
V gene: TRBV27
CDR3 protein: CASTLAGTTDTQYF
CDR3 DNA: TGTGCCAGCACCCTAGCGGGAACCACAGATACGCAGTATTTT

D gene: -
J gene: TRBJ2-1
clone size: few
V gene: TRBV11-2
CDR3 protein: CASSLGRDIEQFF
CDR3 DNA: TGTGCCAGCAGCTTAGGAAGGGATATTGAGCAGTTCTTC

D gene: TRBD2
J gene: TRBJ2-1
clone size: -
V gene: TRBV5-1
CDR3 protein: CASSSFGLAGRTYNEQFF
CDR3 DNA: TGCGCCAGCAGCTCCTTCGGACTAGCGGGAAGGACCTACAATGAGCAGTTCTTC

D gene: -
J gene: TRBJ2-7
clone size: -
V gene: TRBV11-2
CDR3 protein: CASSLRLVYEQYF
CDR3 DNA: TGTGCCAGCAGCTTACGACTAGTCTACGAGCAGTACTTC

D gene: TRBD2
J gene: TRBJ2-5
clone size: -
V gene: TRBV2
CDR3 protein: CASRDLSGTREVETQYF
CDR3 DNA: TGTGCCAGCAGAGATCTCTCCGGGACTAGGGAGGTGGAGACCCAGTACTTC

D gene: TRBD1
J gene: TRBJ1-5
clone size: -
V gene: TRBV13
CDR3 protein: CASSLGTGNQPQHF
CDR3 DNA: TGTGCCAGCAGCTTAGGGACAGGGAATCAGCCCCAGCATTTT

D gene: -
J gene: TRBJ2-7
clone size: -
V gene: TRBV14
CDR3 protein: CASSQSRVREQYF
CDR3 DNA: TGTGCCAGCAGCCAATCGAGAGTCCGCGAGCAGTACTTC

D gene: -
J gene: TRBJ2-3
clone size: -
V gene: TRBV4-1
CDR3 protein: CASSQDGNTDTQYF
CDR3 DNA: TGCGCCAGCAGCCAAGATGGGAACACAGATACGCAGTATTTT

D gene: -
J gene: TRBJ2-3
clone size: -
V gene: TRBV18
CDR3 protein: CASSPPDWGSTDTQYF
CDR3 DNA: TGTGCCAGCTCACCACCGGATTGGGGGAGCACAGATACGCAGTATTTT

D gene: -
J gene: TRBJ1-3
clone size: -
V gene: TRBV7-7
CDR3 protein: CASSLVPRQNSGNTIYF
CDR3 DNA: TGTGCCAGCAGCTTAGTGCCGAGACAGAACTCTGGAAACACCATATATTTT

D gene: -
J gene: TRBJ2-5
clone size: -
V gene: TRBV19
CDR3 protein: CASKKEGETQYF
CDR3 DNA: TGTGCCAGTAAGAAAGAGGGGGAGACCCAGTACTTC

D gene: TRBD1
J gene: TRBJ2-3
clone size: -
V gene: TRBV27
CDR3 protein: CASSSNYRGYTDTQYF
CDR3 DNA: TGTGCCAGCAGTTCTAATTACAGGGGATACACAGATACGCAGTATTTT

D gene: -
J gene: TRBJ2-1
clone size: -
V gene: TRBV15
CDR3 protein: CATSRETWFGLAHYNEQFF
CDR3 DNA: TGTGCCACCAGCCGAGAGACATGGTTTGGGCTAGCGCACTACAATGAGCAGTTCTTC

D gene: TRBD1
J gene: TRBJ1-2
clone size: -
V gene: TRBV6-5
CDR3 protein: CASSSTGLGYTF
CDR3 DNA: TGTGCCAGCAGTTCGACAGGGCTTGGCTACACCTTC

D gene: TRBD1
J gene: TRBJ1-5
clone size: -
V gene: TRBV2
CDR3 protein: CASRKGQGNQPQHF
CDR3 DNA: TGTGCCAGCCGAAAGGGACAGGGGAATCAGCCCCAGCATTTT

D gene: -
J gene: TRBJ2-3
clone size: -
V gene: TRBV4-2
CDR3 protein: CASSQDASSDTQYF
CDR3 DNA: TGTGCCAGCAGCCAAGATGCGTCTTCAGATACGCAGTATTTT

D gene: TRBD2
J gene: TRBJ2-7
clone size: -
V gene: TRBV7-9
CDR3 protein: CASSREGYEQYF
CDR3 DNA: TGTGCCAGCAGCAGGGAGGGGTACGAGCAGTACTTC

D gene: TRBD1
J gene: TRBJ1-1
clone size: -
V gene: TRBV14
CDR3 protein: CASSPPTGFTEAFF
CDR3 DNA: TGTGCCAGCAGCCCCCCGACAGGGTTCACTGAAGCTTTCTTT

D gene: TRBD2
J gene: TRBJ2-3
clone size: -
V gene: TRBV7-9
CDR3 protein: CASSLDAGVIDTQYF
CDR3 DNA: TGTGCCAGCAGCTTAGATGCGGGAGTTATAGATACGCAGTATTTT

D gene: TRBD1
J gene: TRBJ1-2
clone size: -
V gene: TRBV29-1
CDR3 protein: CSVGGQEWGGYTF
CDR3 DNA: TGCAGCGTTGGAGGACAGGAGTGGGGTGGCTACACCTTC

D gene: -
J gene: TRBJ1-4
clone size: -
V gene: TRBV11-2
CDR3 protein: CASSLELGQLFF
CDR3 DNA: TGTGCCAGCAGCTTAGAATTGGGGCAATTGTTTTTT

D gene: TRBD1
J gene: TRBJ1-4
clone size: -
V gene: TRBV10-3
CDR3 protein: CAISSNRGQGEKLFF
CDR3 DNA: TGTGCCATCAGTTCAAACAGGGGGCAAGGGGAAAAACTGTTTTTT

D gene: -
J gene: TRBJ2-3
clone size: -
V gene: TRBV12-5
CDR3 protein: CASGLDFSDTQYF
CDR3 DNA: TGTGCTAGTGGCCTAGATTTTTCGGATACGCAGTATTTT

D gene: -
J gene: TRBJ2-7
clone size: -
V gene: TRBV18
CDR3 protein: CASSPATEQYF
CDR3 DNA: TGTGCCAGCTCACCCGCGACCGAGCAGTACTTC

D gene: -
J gene: TRBJ2-5
clone size: -
V gene: TRBV10-3
CDR3 protein: CAISEEGETQYF
CDR3 DNA: TGTGCCATCAGTGAGGAGGGAGAGACCCAGTACTTC

D gene: TRBD2
J gene: TRBJ2-1
clone size: -
V gene: TRBV18
CDR3 protein: CASSPNLGTSPEQFF
CDR3 DNA: TGTGCCAGCTCACCTAACCTCGGGACTAGTCCTGAGCAGTTCTTC

D gene: -
J gene: TRBJ1-2
clone size: -
V gene: TRBV6-1
CDR3 protein: CASTLDRRGYTF
CDR3 DNA: TGTGCCAGCACCTTGGACCGGCGGGGCTACACCTTC

D gene: TRBD1
J gene: TRBJ2-7
clone size: -
V gene: TRBV28
CDR3 protein: CASLGQGGNEQYF
CDR3 DNA: TGTGCCAGCCTGGGACAGGGTGGGAACGAGCAGTACTTC

D gene: -
J gene: TRBJ1-4
clone size: -
V gene: TRBV30
CDR3 protein: CAWSAMSLGGEKLFF
CDR3 DNA: TGTGCCTGGAGTGCCATGTCATTGGGGGGTGAAAAACTGTTTTTT

D gene: TRBD1
J gene: TRBJ1-2
clone size: -
V gene: TRBV2
CDR3 protein: CASNTGGAGYTF
CDR3 DNA: TGTGCCAGCAACACAGGGGGCGCAGGCTACACCTTC

D gene: TRBD1
J gene: TRBJ1-1
clone size: -
V gene: TRBV19
CDR3 protein: CASKSQGENTEAFF
CDR3 DNA: TGTGCCAGTAAAAGTCAGGGGGAAAACACTGAAGCTTTCTTT

D gene: -
J gene: TRBJ2-3
clone size: -
V gene: TRBV10-1
CDR3 protein: CASSEDTDTQYF
CDR3 DNA: TGCGCCAGCAGTGAGGATACAGATACGCAGTATTTT

D gene: TRBD1
J gene: TRBJ1-5
clone size: few
V gene: TRBV9
CDR3 protein: CASSSTGTGDQPQHF
CDR3 DNA: TGTGCCAGCAGCTCGACCGGGACAGGGGATCAGCCCCAGCATTTT

D gene: -
J gene: TRBJ2-1
clone size: -
V gene: TRBV7-2
CDR3 protein: CASSLGQLGYNEQFF
CDR3 DNA: TGTGCCAGCAGCTTAGGCCAGCTAGGATATAATGAGCAGTTCTTC

D gene: -
J gene: TRBJ2-5
clone size: -
V gene: TRBV7-8
CDR3 protein: CASSLQGTQETQYF
CDR3 DNA: TGTGCCAGCAGCCTACAGGGGACTCAAGAGACCCAGTACTTC

D gene: -
J gene: TRBJ2-7
clone size: once
V gene: TRBV5-3
CDR3 protein: CARRYLQGLVYEQYF
CDR3 DNA: TGTGCCAGAAGATACCTCCAGGGGCTGGTATACGAGCAGTACTTC

D gene: -
J gene: TRBJ1-5
clone size: -
V gene: TRBV19
CDR3 protein: CASSKTGNQPQHF
CDR3 DNA: TGTGCCAGTAGTAAGACAGGCAATCAGCCCCAGCATTTT

D gene: TRBD2
J gene: TRBJ2-6
clone size: -
V gene: TRBV4-3
CDR3 protein: CASSQYLAATAGANVLTF
CDR3 DNA: TGCGCCAGCAGCCAATACCTAGCGGCTACGGCTGGGGCCAACGTCCTGACTTTC

D gene: -
J gene: TRBJ1-5
clone size: -
V gene: TRBV19
CDR3 protein: CASSTPKGQPQHF
CDR3 DNA: TGTGCCAGTAGTACCCCCAAGGGTCAGCCCCAGCATTTT

D gene: TRBD2
J gene: TRBJ2-2
clone size: -
V gene: TRBV27
CDR3 protein: CATRLAALTGELFF
CDR3 DNA: TGTGCCACCCGACTAGCGGCACTCACCGGGGAGCTGTTTTTT

D gene: TRBD2
J gene: TRBJ2-2
clone size: -
V gene: TRBV6-5
CDR3 protein: CASRQRERPGELFF
CDR3 DNA: TGTGCCAGCAGGCAGCGGGAGAGACCCGGGGAGCTGTTTTTT

D gene: TRBD2
J gene: TRBJ2-2
clone size: -
V gene: TRBV4-3
CDR3 protein: CASSQDRIERGRWGAGELFF
CDR3 DNA: TGCGCCAGCAGCCAAGATCGGATCGAGCGGGGACGCTGGGGGGCCGGGGAGCTGTTTTTT

D gene: -
J gene: TRBJ2-7
clone size: -
V gene: TRBV19
CDR3 protein: CASSPPGSYSYEQYF
CDR3 DNA: TGTGCCAGTAGCCCTCCCGGGTCATACTCCTACGAGCAGTACTTC

D gene: TRBD2
J gene: TRBJ2-2
clone size: -
V gene: TRBV11-2
CDR3 protein: CASSLAGGDTGELFF
CDR3 DNA: TGTGCCAGCAGCTTAGCGGGAGGGGACACCGGGGAGCTGTTTTTT

D gene: -
J gene: TRBJ1-1
clone size: -
V gene: TRBV6-6
CDR3 protein: CASREGRYTEAFF
CDR3 DNA: TGTGCCAGCAGGGAGGGACGTTACACTGAAGCTTTCTTT

D gene: TRBD2
J gene: TRBJ2-7
clone size: -
V gene: TRBV4-1
CDR3 protein: CASSQGPLPTGTRSHEQYF
CDR3 DNA: TGCGCCAGCAGCCAAGGTCCCCTACCAACCGGGACTAGATCTCACGAGCAGTACTTC

D gene: TRBD1
J gene: TRBJ1-2
clone size: -
V gene: TRBV27
CDR3 protein: CASSPRQGSFYGYTF
CDR3 DNA: TGTGCCAGCAGTCCTCGACAGGGCTCATTCTATGGCTACACCTTC

D gene: TRBD1
J gene: TRBJ2-7
clone size: -
V gene: TRBV19
CDR3 protein: CASSFGQGSYEQYF
CDR3 DNA: TGTGCCAGTAGTTTTGGACAGGGGTCCTACGAGCAGTACTTC